Below are 31 T cell receptor beta chains sequenced from a single sample in a study of T cell repertoires in ileal Crohn's disease (dated by TCRdb to the late 2010s). The library was prepared using the immunoSEQ multiplex PCR assay. TCRdb mirrors the immuneACCESS table, restricted to in-frame sequences. Some clones are absent from its copies; in checked studies, under half trace to an unresolved V gene, and the reason for the others is unknown. The sample table contains about 14,000 clones; only one count was recorded for roughly 78% of them. Of the sample, about 18% is held by the ten largest clones. The sample comprised ileal tissue. The receptors were gathered from an adult with Crohn's disease.

The chain is built from TRBV6-6 and TRBJ1-4; a possible D gene is TRBD1 (6 bases). The V gene lost 2 bases and the J gene lost 5 bases, with 6 bases spanning the gap. From germline, CDR1 is MNHNY and CDR2 SVGAGI (reference sequence). The CDR3 spans 13 residues. CDR3 residues: CASSYQGNEKLFF. The CDR3 DNA sequence: TGTGCCAGCAGTTACCAGGGGAATGAAAAACTGTTTTTT.

The rearrangement links TRBV27 to TRBJ1-6; a weak D match, TRBD1 (5 bases). CDR1 MNHEY and CDR2 SMNVEV come from the germline V gene (reference sequence). Between the trimmed V and J ends, which lost 4 bases and 0 bases, there was a span of 13 bases. This CDR3 is 17 amino acids long. CDR3 in DNA: TGTGCCAGCAGTTATAACGGGGGGAGCTCCTATAATTCACCCCTCCACTTT. Its protein is CASSYNGGSSYNSPLHF.

The V and J genes are TRBV4-1 and TRBJ2-7; 7 bases agree with TRBD1. Per the germline V gene, CDR1 is MGHRA and CDR2 is YSYEKL. This CDR3 is built from 17 residues. V was pared by 0 bases and J by 0 bases, with 8 bases of the junction left unmatched. The CDR3 region is CASSQDRNRGLSYEQYF. The CDR3 DNA sequence: TGCGCCAGCAGCCAAGATCGCAACAGGGGCCTCTCCTACGAGCAGTACTTC.

This chain joins TRBV7-9 and TRBJ2-7; unclear D gene. Deletions cut 3 bases from V and 1 base from J, with 10 bases between. There are 14 residues in the CDR3. Germline assignment: CDR1 SEHNR and CDR2 FQNEAQ (reference sequence). The CDR3: CASSFDSKSYEQYF. Here the CDR3 DNA reads TGTGCCAGCAGCTTCGATAGTAAGTCCTACGAGCAGTACTTC.

This chain links TRBV7-9 with TRBJ2-7; the match to TRBD1 covers 7 bases. The CDR3 length is 14 residues. CDR1 and CDR2 from the germline V gene are SEHNR and FQNEAQ (reference sequence). With V trimmed by 0 bases and J by 3 bases, 2 bases remained unmatched. The CDR3 DNA reads TGTGCCAGCAGCTTAGCGGGACAGAGCTACGAGCAGTACTTC. Translation: CASSLAGQSYEQYF.

This sequence joins TRBV5-6 and TRBJ2-7; a possible D gene is TRBD1 (5 bases). The CDR3 sequence is 14 residues long. The germline V gene has CDR1 SGHDT and CDR2 YYEEEE. Trimming pared 4 bases from V and 0 bases from J, leaving 11 bases between. CDR3 sequence: CASSPFGASYEQYF. CDR3 bases: TGTGCCAGCAGCCCCTTTGGGGCCTCCTACGAGCAGTACTTC.

CDR3 protein: CASSLLGAQGGELFF. CDR3 DNA sequence: TGTGCCAGCAGCTTGTTAGGGGCCCAGGGCGGGGAGCTGTTTTTT. The chain carries TRBV5-6 and TRBJ2-2; maybe TRBD1 (5 bases). V lost 1 base and J 7 bases, leaving 14 bases between the germline ends. Germline values: CDR1 SGHDT, CDR2 YYEEEE. The CDR3 spans 15 residues.

J is TRBJ2-3 and V is TRBV7-3; a possible D gene is TRBD1 (6 bases). The CDR3 sequence is 15 residues long. V was pared by 1 base and J by 6 bases, with 14 bases between. The germline CDR1 and CDR2 sequences are SGHTA and FQGTGA. CDR3 residues: CASSLRAGERDTQYF. CDR3 nucleotide sequence: TGTGCCAGCAGCTTAAGGGCAGGGGAGCGGGATACGCAGTATTTT.

The J gene is TRBJ2-1, the V gene TRBV19, with 8 bases that match TRBD2. The CDR3 consists of 15 residues. V was clipped by 3 bases and J by 4 bases; unmatched bases: 5. In germline, CDR1 is LNHDA, CDR2 SQIVND (reference sequence). CDR3 sequence (DNA): TGTGCCAGTAGTATTTCACTAGCGGTATACAATGAGCAGTTCTTC. Protein product: CASSISLAVYNEQFF.

The chain joins TRBV7-3 to TRBJ2-5, with D maybe TRBD2 (5 bases). Trimming took off 3 bases at V and 5 bases at J, with 13 bases between the two ends. The CDR3 spans 14 residues. Germline CDR1 SGHTA, CDR2 FQGTGA. DNA of the CDR3: TGTGCCAGCAGCTTCCGGGCGGGTAGCGAGACCCAGTACTTC. Residues: CASSFRAGSETQYF.

The chain combines TRBV29-1 with TRBJ2-4; TRBD1 agrees at 10 bases. The germline CDR1 and CDR2 sequences are SQVTM and ANQGSEA. The CDR3 is made up of 13 amino acids. The V segment lost 6 bases and the J segment 6 bases; nucleotides outside the gene matches: 5. The CDR3 coding sequence is TGCAGCGTCGCGACAGGGGGCGGAAACATTCAGTACTTC. Amino acid sequence: CSVATGGGNIQYF.

V usage is TRBV7-2 and J usage is TRBJ2-1; D call uncertain. From germline, CDR1 is SGHTA and CDR2 FQGNSA. The CDR3 spans 17 residues. Trimming pared 5 bases from V and 8 bases from J, leaving 25 bases between. The DNA for the CDR3 is TGTGCCAGCAGCCCGTCAGCTAGAACCGTATATCCGGATGAGCAGTTCTTC. Encoded protein: CASSPSARTVYPDEQFF. Complete variable domain (other parts from reference TRBV7-2 and TRBJ2-1): GAGVSQSPSNKVTEKGKDVELRCDPISGHTALYWYRQSLGQGLEFLIYFQGNSAPDKSGLPSDRFSAERTGGSVSTLTIQRTQQEDSAVYLCASSPSARTVYPDEQFFGPGTRLTVL.

This clone was counted only a few times. The CDR3 region is CAWSLPGVGQPQHF. CDR3 nucleotides: TGTGCCTGGAGTCTCCCAGGGGTAGGTCAGCCCCAGCATTTT. V usage is TRBV30 and J usage is TRBJ1-5; weak D call: TRBD1 (6 bases). The ends were cut back, 2 bases at V and 6 bases at J, with 14 bases in the middle. CDR3 length: 14 amino acids. CDR1 GTSNPN and CDR2 SVGIG come from the germline V gene (reference sequence).

This clone is a singleton in its sample. This chain uses TRBV30 with TRBJ2-5, with 8 positions matching TRBD1. This CDR3 has 14 residues. Germline values: CDR1 GTSNPN, CDR2 SVGIG (reference sequence). V lost 4 bases, J lost 4 bases, and 8 bases stayed unmatched. The chain's CDR3 is CAWNGQGFGETQYF. CDR3 bases: TGTGCCTGGAACGGACAGGGTTTCGGAGAGACCCAGTACTTC.

This chain joins TRBV6-5 and TRBJ2-5; D is perhaps TRBD1 (6 bases). The CDR3 extends over 14 amino acids. The germline V gene encodes CDR1 MNHEY and CDR2 SVGAGI. The V end lost 6 bases, the J end lost 2 bases, and 13 bases lay between the germline ends. The CDR3 protein is CASRTGQLQETQYF. As DNA, the CDR3 is TGTGCCAGCAGGACAGGACAATTACAAGAGACCCAGTACTTC.

The chain has TRBV4-2 and TRBJ2-3, with D possibly matching TRBD2 (6 bases). Germline values: CDR1 LGHNA, CDR2 YNFKEQ. Trimming stripped 3 bases from V and 0 bases from J, with 13 bases between. The CDR3 has 16 residues. DNA of the CDR3: TGTGCCAGCAGCCAGGGGGGAGCTGCTAGCACAGATACGCAGTATTTT. It yields the protein CASSQGGAASTDTQYF.

This chain joins TRBV19 and TRBJ1-2, with 10 bases fitting TRBD1. CDR3 length: 19 residues. CDR1 and CDR2 from the germline V gene are LNHDA and SQIVND (reference sequence). V lost 5 bases and J lost 3; bases outside the gene matches: 18. CDR3 DNA sequence: TGTGCCAGTAGTCCTCAATTAAGGACAGGGGGGATCGAGGACTATGGCTACACCTTC. This sequence encodes CASSPQLRTGGIEDYGYTF.

This chain joins TRBV2 and TRBJ1-6, with a weak D call TRBD1 (6 bases). This CDR3 region has 16 residues. Germline V gene data show CDR1 as SNHLY and CDR2 as FYNNEI. Between the trimmed V and J ends, which lost 3 bases and 5 bases, there was a span of 14 bases. The CDR3 coding sequence is TGTGCCAGCAGTGAGCAGGGGACCTCGAATAATTCACCCCTCCACTTT. It specifies CASSEQGTSNNSPLHF.

In DNA, the CDR3 is TGTGCCAGCAGTGAGCAGGGGAGCGGGAACACTGAAGCTTTCTTT. Amino acids: CASSEQGSGNTEAFF. The chain has TRBV2 and TRBJ1-1; tentatively, D is TRBD1 (6 bases). Germline CDR1 reads SNHLY; CDR2 reads FYNNEI. This CDR3 is built from 15 residues. The V end was cut by 3 bases, the J end by 1 base, with 12 bases between.

The chain recombines TRBV6-5 with TRBJ1-1, with a possible D match to TRBD1 (5 bases). From germline, CDR1 is MNHEY and CDR2 SVGAGI. This CDR3 spans 14 amino acids. Between the trimmed V and J ends, which lost 6 bases and 4 bases, there was a span of 15 bases. The CDR3 spells CASSPATGSTEAFF. For the CDR3, the DNA is TGTGCCAGCAGCCCAGCTACAGGTAGCACTGAAGCTTTCTTT.

The rearrangement uses TRBV28 and TRBJ1-1, with D possibly being TRBD1 (6 bases). CDR1 and CDR2 from the germline V gene are MDHEN and SYDVKM. V dropped 6 bases and J dropped 1 base, with 15 bases sitting between them. This CDR3 comprises 15 residues. The CDR3 reads CASSAAGAGNTEAFF. In nucleotides, the CDR3 is TGTGCCAGCAGCGCCGCAGGGGCAGGGAACACTGAAGCTTTCTTT.

The V call is TRBV5-1, the J call TRBJ2-7, with D possibly being TRBD2 (6 bases). The CDR3 is made up of 16 amino acids. Per the germline V gene, CDR1 is SGHRS and CDR2 is YFSETQ. The V and J ends lost 1 base and 2 bases respectively, with 16 bases between them. CDR3 sequence: CASSLLASGRPYEQYF. For the CDR3, the DNA is TGCGCCAGCAGCTTGTTGGCCAGCGGGCGGCCCTACGAGCAGTACTTC.

Turning to this clone: One junction end does not reproduce the germline sequence, and a read error may be involved. This chain links TRBV18 with TRBJ2-2; D might be TRBD2 (6 bases). The germline V gene encodes CDR1 KGHSH and CDR2 LQKENI. This CDR3 comprises 15 residues. The CDR3 bases are TGTGCCAGCTCACCAGTCCAGGCGAACACCGGGGGGCTGTTTTTT. Its protein is CASSPVQANTGGLFF.

This chain uses TRBV30 with TRBJ2-7, with 9 positions matching TRBD2. Germline V gives CDR1 GTSNPN, CDR2 SVGIG (reference sequence). The CDR3 extends over 14 amino acids. V gave up 5 bases and J gave up 7 bases; unmatched junction bases: 12. CDR3 nucleotide sequence: TGTGCCTGGGATTCATCTGCGGGGGGGCGAGAGCAGTACTTC. Its translation is CAWDSSAGGREQYF. Full variable domain (missing parts from reference TRBV30 and TRBJ2-7): SQTIHQWPATLVQPVGSPLSLECTVEGTSNPNLYWYRQAAGRGLQLLFYSVGIGQISSEVPQNLSASRPQDRQFILSSKKLLLSDSGFYLCAWDSSAGGREQYFGPGTRLTVT.

The rearrangement joins TRBV6-6 to TRBJ2-7; 7 positions match TRBD1. CDR3 length: 13 amino acids. V shed 4 bases and J 0 bases; nucleotides not matched to a gene: 0. Germline assignment: CDR1 MNHNY and CDR2 SVGAGI (reference sequence). The DNA for the CDR3 is TGTGCCAGCAGTTGGGACAGCTCCTACGAGCAGTACTTC. Protein sequence: CASSWDSSYEQYF.

The CDR3 DNA is TGTGCCAGCAGCTTGTGGAGGGTCGGGTACGAGCAGTACTTC. It encodes CASSLWRVGYEQYF. The chain uses TRBV5-6 and TRBJ2-7; TRBD2 is a possible D gene (6 bases). Germline CDR1 SGHDT, CDR2 YYEEEE. V lost 1 base to trimming and J lost 4 bases, with 12 bases between them. This CDR3 comprises 14 residues.

The rearrangement links TRBV4-2 to TRBJ1-3, with 7 bases matching TRBD1. Germline V lookup: CDR1 LGHNA, CDR2 YNFKEQ. This CDR3 spans 14 amino acids. V dropped 3 bases and J dropped 4; count of bases not matched to a gene: 3. In DNA form, the CDR3 reads TGTGCCAGCAGCCACCGACAGGGAGGAAACACCATATATTTT. Translation gives CASSHRQGGNTIYF.

The DNA of the CDR3 is TGTGCCAGCGAGGGCCCCTACAATGAGCAGTTCTTC. As protein: CASEGPYNEQFF. The rearrangement joins TRBV5-8 to TRBJ2-1; D may be TRBD2 (5 bases). This CDR3 contains 12 residues. Germline lookup yields CDR1 SGHTS and CDR2 YDEGEE. V was clipped by 7 bases and J by 2 bases, with 7 bases between them.

This clone was counted once. The rearrangement links TRBV9 to TRBJ2-2; D is perhaps TRBD1 (6 bases). Trimming took off 4 bases at V and 3 bases at J, with 25 bases between the two ends. CDR1 and CDR2 (germline): SGDLS, YYNGEE. CDR3 length equals 19 residues. The CDR3 region has the DNA TGTGCCAGCAGCCCCCGCGTCCCGTTGGTGGCAGGGGACACCGGGGAGCTGTTTTTT. It codes for CASSPRVPLVAGDTGELFF.

V usage is TRBV2 and J usage is TRBJ1-6, with D unresolved. The V and J ends lost 1 base and 3 bases respectively, with 7 bases between them. The CDR3 sequence is 15 residues long. Germline CDR1 and CDR2: SNHLY and FYNNEI. CDR3 in DNA: TGTGCCAGCAGTGAAGGGGAGAACTATAATTCACCCCTCCACTTT. This sequence encodes CASSEGENYNSPLHF.

V usage is TRBV6-1 and J usage is TRBJ2-6, with D perhaps TRBD2 (7 bases). There are 19 residues in the CDR3. From germline, CDR1 is MNHNS and CDR2 SASEGT. Trimming left V 2 bases short and J 0 bases short, with 17 bases between. This chain's CDR3 is CASSEPLGGANSGANVLTF. The DNA of the CDR3 is TGTGCCAGCAGTGAACCCCTAGGGGGGGCTAACTCTGGGGCCAACGTCCTGACTTTC.